One and the same sample provided the 9 T cell receptor beta chains below, sequenced in a study of blood T cell repertoires in COVID-19. TCRdb's table, derived via immunoSEQ multiplex PCR, lists solely in-frame clones and lacks some. Here the sample spans 90,000 to 120,000 clones, around nine tenths being singletons. Sequenced material: peripheral blood. Receptor source: a woman aged 25 to 39 with acute or convalescent COVID-19.

The V and J genes are TRBV10-3 and TRBJ1-1; possible D gene TRBD1, 6 bases. Trimming removed 8 bases from V and 1 base from J, with 11 bases in between. CDR1 and CDR2 from the germline V gene are ENHRY and SYGVKD. The CDR3 length is 13 residues. The CDR3 DNA is TGTGCCATCGGCAACAGGGAGAACACTGAAGCTTTCTTT. Translated: CAIGNRENTEAFF.

This chain uses TRBV28 with TRBJ2-1; 10 bases fit TRBD2. The CDR3 covers 14 residues. CDR1 MDHEN and CDR2 SYDVKM come from the germline V gene. Trimming at V came to 6 bases and at J to 8 bases, leaving 7 bases not matched to a gene. DNA for the CDR3: TGTGCCAGCAGAACGGGACTAGCGACCCATGAGCAGTTCTTC. Its protein product is CASRTGLATHEQFF.

This chain joins TRBV7-9 and TRBJ2-2, with D perhaps TRBD2 (6 bases). V gave up 6 bases and J gave up 2 bases, with 16 bases separating them. Germline CDR1 is SEHNR and CDR2 is FQNEAQ (reference sequence). The CDR3 runs 16 residues. CDR3 DNA sequence: TGTGCCAGCAGTAAACGTGGGGACTCAAACACCGGGGAGCTGTTTTTT. Protein: CASSKRGDSNTGELFF.

The chain uses TRBV4-2 and TRBJ1-2; D gene ambiguous. The V gene lost 2 bases and the J gene lost 7 bases, with 14 bases spanning the gap. Germline CDR1 and CDR2: LGHNA and YNFKEQ. This CDR3 spans 14 amino acids. The CDR3 nucleotides are TGTGCCAGCAGCCAAAACGGCCGAGGCGGTGGCTACACCTTC. Protein sequence: CASSQNGRGGGYTF.

J is TRBJ2-3 and V is TRBV28, with D maybe TRBD2 (5 bases). CDR3 length equals 17 residues. The V gene's germline CDR1 is MDHEN and CDR2 SYDVKM. Deletions cut 6 bases from V and 7 bases from J, with 26 bases between. The CDR3 region is CASSHYDFAERDNTQYF. The CDR3 DNA reads as TGTGCCAGCAGCCACTATGATTTTGCGGAACGGGATAATACGCAGTATTTT.

This clone is a singleton in its sample. The V call is TRBV28, the J call TRBJ1-6; no firm D call. Deletions cut 8 bases from V and 4 bases from J, with 12 bases between. Germline loops: CDR1 MDHEN, CDR2 SYDVKM. The CDR3 covers 14 residues. The CDR3 DNA follows: TGTGCCAGCCGGGTTTCAGAATATAATTCACCCCTCCACTTT. Amino acids: CASRVSEYNSPLHF.

The chain joins TRBV5-1 to TRBJ1-2; D unresolved. Germline V gene data show CDR1 as SGHRS and CDR2 as YFSETQ. Trimming removed 0 bases from V and 1 base from J, with 10 bases in between. CDR3 length: 15 residues. This chain's CDR3 is CASSLVASVNYGYTF. CDR3 sequence (DNA): TGCGCCAGCAGCTTGGTGGCCAGCGTTAACTATGGCTACACCTTC.

This clone appeared once. The chain employs TRBV7-3 and TRBJ1-6; no firm D call. There are 15 residues in the CDR3. The ends were cut back, 0 bases at V and 9 bases at J, with 12 bases in the middle. Germline V lookup: CDR1 SGHTA, CDR2 FQGTGA. As DNA, the CDR3 is TGTGCCAGCAGCTTAACCGGGTCCCATAGTTCACCCCTCCACTTT. Its translation: CASSLTGSHSSPLHF.

The chain has TRBV24-1 and TRBJ1-3; D is perhaps TRBD1 (5 bases). Trimming pared 6 bases from V and 0 bases from J, leaving 26 bases between. The length of the CDR3 is 20 residues. Looked up from germline, CDR1 is KGHDR and CDR2 is SFDVKD. CDR3 sequence reads: CATSQGPTEIRKSSGNTIYF. The CDR3, as DNA: TGTGCCACCAGTCAGGGTCCAACCGAAATACGGAAGAGCTCTGGAAACACCATATATTTT.